This TCR beta chain is from a study of cytomegalovirus exposure and HLA in healthy donors. V was clipped by 11 bases and J by 2 bases, with 9 bases between them. The CDR3 is made up of 11 amino acids. Germline V gives CDR1 MNHEY, CDR2 SVGAGI. The PCR had 60 Vbeta and 13 Jbeta primers. Libraries were prepared by immunoSEQ multiplex PCR; TCRdb keeps only in-frame clonotypes and omits some of them. The profile shows some 200,000 clones, 82% of them singletons. The chain is built from TRBV6-5 and TRBJ1-2; D ambiguous. The source material was PBMCs. The sequence was obtained from a boy between 2 and 10 years old in good health and CMV-seronegative. For the CDR3, the DNA is TGTGCCCTAGAGGGAAACTATGGCTACACCTTC. This translates into CALEGNYGYTF.